The 15 T cell receptor beta chains reported below all come from one sample, sequenced in a study of T-cell reconstitution after alpha-beta-depleted transplantation in children. The TCRbeta library incorporated unique molecular identifiers. TCRdb passed the PCR reads through MiXCR, listing each CDR3 protein once. The sample lists about 300,000 distinct CDR3 sequences; about 7.3% were seen once. The antigens of these receptors remain unknown. Findings and limits, study-wide: The authors attributed T-cell counts and diversity one year after transplant mostly to newly produced T cells.

Sequences were derived from peripheral blood, sampled 360 days after TCRalphabeta/CD19-depleted stem cell transplant. These receptors were collected from a female patient between 2 and 15 years old who had a stem cell transplant for Fanconi anemia, so the T cells may come from the graft donor.

The sample holds a few counts of this clonotype. The chain couples TRBV30 to TRBJ2-2; D not certain. V was shortened by 1 base and J by 9 bases, with 3 bases between the two germline ends. CDR1 and CDR2 (germline): GTSNPN, SVGIG (reference sequence). The CDR3 contains 10 residues. For the CDR3, the DNA is TGTGCCTGGAGTGGTCGGGAGCTGTTTTTT. It yields the protein CAWSGRELFF.

This clonotype was counted at least ten times. V and J are TRBV9 and TRBJ2-7; tentatively, D is TRBD1 or TRBD2 (5 bases each). From germline, CDR1 is SGDLS and CDR2 YYNGEE. V gave up 4 bases and J gave up 0 bases, with 17 bases separating them. The length of the CDR3 is 16 residues. CDR3 in DNA: TGTGCCAGCAGCCCCAGGGCCGGGACCTTCTCCTACGAGCAGTACTTC. Translation gives CASSPRAGTFSYEQYF.

Regarding this clonotype: With a much larger clone just one base away, this may be a read error. The rearrangement joins TRBV5-1 to TRBJ2-7; TRBD1 agrees at 9 bases. The CDR3 length is 14 residues. Per the germline V gene, CDR1 is SGHRS and CDR2 is YFSETQ. Here the CDR3 DNA reads TGCGCCAGGAGCTCCCGACAGGGGGCCTACGAGCAGTACTTC. Protein sequence: CARSSRQGAYEQYF.

This clonotype was observed a handful of times. The chain couples TRBV5-1 to TRBJ1-1, with D unclear. This CDR3 has 14 amino acids. V lost 0 bases and J 6 bases, leaving 12 bases between the germline ends. CDR1 and CDR2 from the germline V gene are SGHRS and YFSETQ. The CDR3 loop is CASSLDGGFAEAFF. As DNA, the CDR3 is TGCGCCAGCAGCTTGGATGGAGGTTTTGCTGAAGCTTTCTTT.

This clonotype was counted many times. This sequence joins TRBV5-1 and TRBJ2-5, with D possibly called TRBD1 or TRBD2 (5 bases each). Trimming took off 0 bases at V and 1 base at J, with 16 bases between the two ends. Germline CDR1 and CDR2: SGHRS and YFSETQ. The CDR3 contains 17 residues. CDR3 in DNA: TGCGCCAGCAGCTTGGCTCGTGGGACGACCGTCCAAGAGACCCAGTACTTC. Amino acid sequence: CASSLARGTTVQETQYF. Drawing the rest from reference TRBV5-1 and TRBJ2-5, the complete variable domain is KAGVTQTPRYLIKTRGQQVTLSCSPISGHRSVSWYQQTPGQGLQFLFEYFSETQRNKGNFPGRFSGRQFSNSRSEMNVSTLELGDSALYLCASSLARGTTVQETQYFGPGTRLLVL.

This clonotype has ten or more counts. The chain is built from TRBV6-5 and TRBJ1-4, with a tentative D call TRBD1 (5 bases). V gave up 2 bases and J gave up 4 bases, with 17 bases separating them. The CDR3 runs to 17 residues. Looked up from germline, CDR1 is MNHEY and CDR2 is SVGAGI. In nucleotides, the CDR3 is TGTGCCAGCAGTTACGACGGGGGGGGATTCGGTAATGAAAAACTGTTTTTT. This codes for CASSYDGGGFGNEKLFF.

There are many counts of this clonotype. The CDR3 here is CASSPQGFRTKNIQYF. The CDR3 DNA is TGTGCCAGCAGTCCACAGGGATTCCGGACCAAAAACATTCAGTACTTC. V usage is TRBV28 and J usage is TRBJ2-4; a possible D gene is TRBD1 (6 bases). Looked up from germline, CDR1 is MDHEN and CDR2 is SYDVKM. The CDR3 runs 16 residues. V lost 5 bases to trimming and J lost 2 bases, with 16 bases between them.

This rearrangement joins TRBV19 to TRBJ2-7, with a possible D match to TRBD1 (6 bases). The CDR3 runs to 14 residues. Germline values: CDR1 LNHDA, CDR2 SQIVND (reference sequence). The V and J ends lost 3 bases and 3 bases respectively, with 12 bases between them. CDR3 in DNA: TGTGCCAGTAGTATCGGCCAGGGGAACTACGAGCAGTACTTC. Translating it yields CASSIGQGNYEQYF.

The V and J genes are TRBV6-2 or TRBV6-3 and TRBJ2-7; no firm D call. The germline CDR1 and CDR2 sequences are MNHEY and SVGEGT. The CDR3 consists of 12 residues. Trimming cost V 5 bases and J 0 bases, with 5 bases left between them. CDR3 nucleotides: TGTGCCAGCAGTCGAAGCTCCTACGAGCAGTACGTC. Protein sequence: CASSRSSYEQYV.

This clonotype was seen a handful of times. V gene TRBV20-1 combines with J gene TRBJ1-1; D uncertain. The V and J ends lost 3 bases and 3 bases respectively, with 11 bases between them. Germline V CDR1 and CDR2: DFQATT, SNEGSKA (reference sequence). CDR3 size: 13 residues. The CDR3 bases are TGCAGTGCTAGTCGGGAAGCGGACACTGAAGCTTTCTTT. It codes for CSASREADTEAFF.

This sequence joins TRBV7-8 and TRBJ2-7; 10 nucleotides match TRBD2. Germline V CDR1 and CDR2: SGHVS, FQNEAQ. The CDR3 consists of 16 residues. The trim removed 0 bases at V and 2 bases at J, leaving 4 bases unmatched. The CDR3 bases are TGTGCCAGCAGCTTAGCTAGCGGGGGGCCTACCTACGAGCAGTACTTC. Translating gives CASSLASGGPTYEQYF.

There are many counts of this clonotype. The CDR3: CASSYAIFMNTEAFF. In DNA, the CDR3 is TGTGCCAGCAGTTACGCCATCTTCATGAACACTGAAGCTTTCTTT. The chain links TRBV6-5 to TRBJ1-1; D is ambiguous. V lost 2 bases and J 0 bases, leaving 10 bases between the germline ends. The CDR3 extends over 15 amino acids. Germline lookup yields CDR1 MNHEY and CDR2 SVGAGI.

In its sample, this clonotype was seen many times. The chain couples TRBV7-9 to TRBJ1-1; D unresolved. V was trimmed by 5 bases and J by 4 bases, leaving 5 bases between them. The CDR3 is made up of 11 amino acids. Germline V CDR1 and CDR2: SEHNR, FQNEAQ (reference sequence). The CDR3: CASSTSTEAFF. CDR3 bases: TGTGCCAGCAGCACCAGCACTGAAGCTTTCTTT.

Concerning this clonotype itself: With a much larger clone just one base away, this may be a read error. The CDR3 sequence is CACKEGWSITGELFF. CDR3 DNA: TGTGCCTGCAAGGAGGGGTGGTCGATCACCGGGGAGCTGTTTTTT. The gene calls are TRBV28 and TRBJ2-2, with D possibly TRBD2 on 6 matching bases. This CDR3 comprises 15 residues. Germline CDR1 reads MDHEN; CDR2 reads SYDVKM. The V gene lost 11 bases and the J gene lost 4 bases, with 20 bases spanning the gap. Combining the CDR3 with reference TRBV28 and TRBJ2-2 gives the whole variable domain DVKVTQSSRYLVKRTGEKVFLECVQDMDHENMFWYRQDPGLGLRLIYFSYDVKMKEKGDIPEGYSVSREKKERFSLILESASTNQTSMYLCACKEGWSITGELFFGEGSRLTVL.

This clonotype was seen repeatedly, ten times or more. The chain has TRBV30 and TRBJ1-2; D is unresolved. Germline loops: CDR1 GTSNPN, CDR2 SVGIG (reference sequence). The CDR3 runs 12 residues. The germline V and J ends were trimmed by 1 base and 7 bases, with 10 bases remaining between them. The CDR3 nucleotides are TGTGCCTGGAGTGCGTCTGTGGGTGGCTACACCTTC. It encodes CAWSASVGGYTF.